One TCR beta chain is described in this entry. Its matching antigen is unknown. The data belong to a study of shared clonotypes between healthy human individuals. General observations from the study: Despite large depth, sorted-subset datasets appeared incompletely sequenced.

The authors split each subset's genomic DNA evenly across several immunoSEQ plates. TCRdb's copy holds only in-frame clones and misses some; the assay was immunoSEQ multiplex PCR. Of fewer than 2.5 million clones listed, over 85% were seen once; the top ten hold around 0.4%. The sample was naive CD4+ T cells from PBMCs. This sample's subset: CD45RA+ positively selected. The receptor comes from a man aged 18 to 29 in good health. Some clones in this sample may be carry-over from other donors' samples.

The CDR3 coding sequence is TGTGCCAGCAGCTTTACTAGCGGCCTACAGGGGTTCTTC. Protein: CASSFTSGLQGFF. This chain links TRBV7-9 with TRBJ2-1; 8 nucleotides align to TRBD2. V was clipped by 3 bases and J by 15 bases; unmatched bases: 10. Germline assignment: CDR1 SEHNR and CDR2 FQNEAQ (reference sequence). The CDR3 loop spans 13 amino acids.